Sequencing of this T cell receptor beta chain was carried out in a study of blood T cells in healthy people across ages. Study at large: About one barcoded beta molecule was captured per two T cells (by template switching).

V lost 0 bases and J lost 3; bases outside the gene matches: 2. Germline CDR1 is MNHNS and CDR2 is SASEGT. This CDR3 region has 15 residues. Findings and caveats of the study: Among T cells, TCR beta diversity per million cells dropped roughly linearly as age rose.

Then a second PCR, running roughly 7 to 11 cycles, was carried out with a sample-barcoded 5' primer and a J-beta primer mix. All samples yielded 2.5 million or more CDR3-containing paired-end reads. From the 5' RACE reads, TCRdb called clonotypes with MiXCR, one entry per CDR3 protein. This sample has 1.4 million to 1.5 million distinct CDR3 sequences; approximately 40% occur once, and the top ten carry 7% to 9.5%. This clonotype showed up just a few times. Antigen: not known. What was sequenced was blood. The origin of this receptor is a woman aged 18 to 35 in good health. The rearrangement links TRBV6-1 to TRBJ2-3; TRBD2 matches 8 bases. The CDR3 DNA sequence: TGTGCCAGCAGTGAAGCGTCTAGCGGGACAGATACGCAGTATTTT. Translating it yields CASSEASSGTDTQYF.